The 14 T cell receptor beta chains presented below share a single source sample, sequenced in a study of tissue T cells after allogeneic stem cell transplantation. Clones were read by immunoSEQ multiplex PCR, and TCRdb kept only the in-frame ones, dropping some. Of 5,500 to 8,000 clones listed, 45% to 55% were seen once; the top ten hold about 8%. Indicated time point: mouse harvest day 7 after allogeneic transplant. The graft held 10^6 splenic CD5+ T cells and 10^7 T-cell-depleted bone marrow cells. The sequencing sample was made of lymph node tissue. Receptor source: a female BALB/c mouse given C57BL/6 T cells with graft-versus-host disease after an allogeneic hematopoietic cell transplant.

This clone has just a few counts. Mouse names are used for the genes. The read finishes 1 residue shy of the CDR3 end, and the germline J gene is used to complete it. The rearrangement uses TRBV1 and TRBJ2-7, with a possible D match to TRBD1 (6 bases). V lost 3 bases, J lost 3 bases, and 9 bases lay in between. CDR3 size: 13 residues. CDR1 is NSQYPW and CDR2 is LRSPGD in the germline V gene (reference sequence). The sequenced CDR3 bases are TGCACCTGCAGTGCGGGCAGGGGCTATGAACAGTAC. Amino acids: CTCSAGRGYEQY. The entire CDR3 protein is CTCSAGRGYEQYF.

Points on this clone: Germline and genes: mouse. The CDR3 extends 1 residue past the end of the read, so its final part is completed from the germline J gene. The rearrangement uses TRBV14 and TRBJ2-2; TRBD2 might be the D (5 bases). Germline V lookup: CDR1 SGHDT, CDR2 FRDEAV. Trimming took off 1 base at V and 3 bases at J, with 7 bases between the two ends. The CDR3 spans 14 residues. CDR3 loop: CASSFLWDTGQLYF. The CDR3 DNA, read in part, is TGTGCCAGCAGTTTCCTCTGGGACACCGGGCAGCTCTAC.

This clone was counted a few times. The genes are named according to mouse. Read coverage stops 1 residue before the CDR3 terminus; the germline J gene supplies the remainder. The chain links TRBV3 to TRBJ1-6; D not resolved. TRBJ1-6 is an ORF, and what it does is uncertain. The germline gives CDR1 SNHLY, CDR2 FYNGKV (reference sequence). V was clipped by 3 bases and J by 0 bases, with 0 bases between them. This CDR3 region has 13 residues. The sequenced part of the CDR3 DNA is TGTGCCAGCAGCTTTTCCTATAATTCGCCCCTCTAC. Amino acids: CASSFSYNSPLY. The entire CDR3 protein is CASSFSYNSPLYF.

A remark on this clone: Mouse germline and gene names are used. The sequenced fragment ends 1 residue before the CDR3 boundary, so the rest is inferred from the germline J gene. This chain joins TRBV13-2 and TRBJ2-7; TRBD2 aligns across 8 bases. This CDR3 contains 13 residues. Trimming removed 2 bases from V and 7 bases from J; junction bases left unmatched: 5. From germline, CDR1 is NNHNN and CDR2 SYGAGS (reference sequence). The part of the CDR3 DNA that was read is TGTGCCAGCGGTGACTGGGGGGCTGGGGAACAGTAC. Translated: CASGDWGAGEQY. The entire CDR3 protein is CASGDWGAGEQYF.

About this clone itself: Gene names and germline match the mouse. Incomplete CDR3 DNA: TGTGCCAGCAGTCCCTCGACTGGGTCTAGTGCAGAAACGCTGTAT. Its translation is CASSPSTGSSAETLY. The complete CDR3 reads CASSPSTGSSAETLYF. This sequence joins TRBV24 and TRBJ2-3; the match to TRBD2 covers 7 bases. The CDR3 extends 1 residue past the end of the read, so its final part is completed from the germline J gene. Germline lookup yields CDR1 KGHTA and CDR2 FRNEEI. The CDR3 is 16 amino acids. With 4 bases clipped from V and 0 bases from J, the junction kept 7 bases outside the gene matches.

On this clone: Gene labels here are mouse ones. The CDR3 extends 1 residue past the end of the read, so its final part is completed from the germline J gene. This chain links TRBV2 with TRBJ1-1; D gene uncertain. Per the germline V gene, CDR1 is LGHNA and CDR2 is YSYQKL. CDR3 length: 14 residues. V lost 0 bases and J lost 0, with 5 bases in between. Incomplete CDR3 DNA: TGTGCCAGCAGCCAAGATGGGACAAACACAGAAGTCTTC. Protein product: CASSQDGTNTEVF. The complete CDR3 sequence is CASSQDGTNTEVFF.

Regarding this clone: Here the gene names and germline are mouse. The read stops 1 residue short of the end of the CDR3; the missing end is completed from the germline J gene. The chain recombines TRBV14 with TRBJ2-7; 7 nucleotides agree with TRBD1. V dropped 5 bases and J dropped 3; count of bases not matched to a gene: 2. The CDR3 is 12 residues long. Germline lookup yields CDR1 SGHDT and CDR2 FRDEAV. CDR3 DNA (partial): TGTGCCAGCAGAGGGACAGACTATGAACAGTAC. Encoded protein: CASRGTDYEQY. The entire CDR3 reads CASRGTDYEQYF.

By its share, this clone is large. Gene names denote mouse genes. Read sequence stops 1 residue before the CDR3 end, and the germline J gene provides the missing end. This sequence joins TRBV29 and TRBJ2-1; D is undetermined. CDR3 length: 10 residues. Trimming took 6 bases from V and 6 from J, leaving 3 bases between them. Germline V CDR1 and CDR2: MSHET, SYDVDS. The part of the CDR3 DNA that was read is TGTGCTAGCAGCACTGCTGAGCAGTTC. It encodes CASSTAEQF. The CDR3 as a whole reads CASSTAEQFF.

With regard to this clone: Gene and germline names: mouse. The CDR3 is cut off 1 residue early in the read; its end comes from the germline J gene. V gene TRBV19 combines with J gene TRBJ2-7, with a weak D call TRBD1 (5 bases). The germline V gene encodes CDR1 FNHDT and CDR2 SITEND (reference sequence). V gave up 2 bases and J gave up 0 bases, with 9 bases separating them. The CDR3 covers 14 residues. Incomplete CDR3 DNA: TGTGCCAGCAGTATGGGCAGGGCCTCCTATGAACAGTAC. This sequence encodes CASSMGRASYEQY. The whole CDR3 is CASSMGRASYEQYF.

Remarks on this clone: Gene names refer to mouse genes. The CDR3: CASSRLGANQDTQYF. Incomplete CDR3 DNA: TGTGCCAGCTCGCGACTGGGGGCTAACCAAGACACCCAGTAC. The V call is TRBV12-2, the J call TRBJ2-5; 9 nucleotides agree with TRBD2. Read coverage stops 1 residue before the CDR3 terminus; the germline J gene supplies the remainder. The CDR3 runs to 15 residues. CDR1 and CDR2 from the germline V gene are SGHLS and HYDKME. Trimming at V came to 4 bases and at J to 0 bases, leaving 4 bases not matched to a gene.

As to this clone: Any gene name here is a mouse gene name. The read comes to an end 1 residue before the CDR3 does, leaving the germline J gene to fill in the end. V gene TRBV3 combines with J gene TRBJ1-2, with D uncertain. Germline CDR1 reads SNHLY; CDR2 reads FYNGKV (reference sequence). CDR3 length: 13 residues. V was shortened by 2 bases and J by 2 bases, with 6 bases between the two germline ends. The CDR3 is CASSLSGNSDYTF. The CDR3 bases that were read are TGTGCCAGCAGCTTAAGCGGGAACTCCGACTACACC.

Comments on this clone: Genes here carry mouse names. The read is 1 residue too short to cover the CDR3 end, so that end is filled in from the germline J gene. The V and J genes are TRBV3 and TRBJ2-4; the match to TRBD2 covers 7 bases. The V gene end was trimmed by 6 bases and the J gene end by 0 bases; junction bases not matched to a gene: 6. This CDR3 is 15 amino acids long. From germline, CDR1 is SNHLY and CDR2 FYNGKV (reference sequence). The CDR3 bases that were read are TGTGCCAGCAGGCCCGACTGGGAGAGTCAAAACACCTTGTAC. Encoded protein: CASRPDWESQNTLY. The full CDR3 protein reads CASRPDWESQNTLYF.

Remarks on this clone: Mouse names are used for the genes. The DNA ends 1 residue before the CDR3 does, and the rest of the CDR3 is filled in from the germline J gene. The rearrangement joins TRBV3 to TRBJ2-7; D is undetermined. Germline CDR1 is SNHLY and CDR2 is FYNGKV (reference sequence). Trimming shortened V by 3 bases and J by 2 bases, and 8 bases separated the two germline ends. This CDR3 contains 13 residues. CDR3 loop: CASSFGPTYEQYF. The sequenced CDR3 bases are TGTGCCAGCAGCTTTGGACCTACCTATGAACAGTAC.

A note on this clone: Gene labels here are mouse ones. With the read ending 1 residue before the CDR3 end, the germline J gene is used to fill in that end. The V gene is TRBV31, the J gene TRBJ2-3, with TRBD2 matching over 11 bases. J was trimmed by 5 bases and V by 0 bases; bases with no gene match: 1. Per the germline V gene, CDR1 is GKSSPN and CDR2 is SITVG. The CDR3 covers 14 residues. This CDR3 reads CAWSLGTGGETLYF. The CDR3 bases that were read are TGTGCCTGGAGTCTGGGGACTGGGGGAGAAACGCTGTAT.